One sample yielded the 22 T cell receptor beta chains listed below, sequenced in a study of preoperative IRX-2 immunotherapy in early breast cancer. Repertoires were generated with immunoSEQ multiplex PCR, while TCRdb's copy carries only in-frame clones and drops some. Among 75,000 to 100,000 clones listed, approximately 90% were seen once. The sample's treatment: preoperative locoregional IRX-2 cytokine immunotherapy. The sequences come from tumor tissue, collected after IRX-2 immunotherapy. These receptors came from a human donor with breast cancer.

The rearrangement uses TRBV6-8 and TRBJ2-5; maybe TRBD2 (6 bases). Germline V CDR1 and CDR2: MNHGY, SAAAGT. The CDR3 is 16 residues long. V was cut by 5 bases and J by 6 bases, with 22 bases left in between. In nucleotides, the CDR3 is TGTGCCAGCAGTGACGGGGGACGGACGGTGAAGAAGACCCAGTACTTC. Protein: CASSDGGRTVKKTQYF.

This rearrangement joins TRBV11-3 to TRBJ2-5; 8 bases agree with TRBD2. The CDR3 loop spans 16 amino acids. Germline V gives CDR1 SGHNT, CDR2 YENEEA. Germline trimming cut 5 bases from V and 4 bases from J; bases unmatched to any gene: 12. The CDR3 spells CASSPSGRGGRETQYF. CDR3 DNA sequence: TGTGCCAGCAGCCCTTCCGGGCGCGGGGGGAGAGAGACCCAGTACTTC.

The chain joins TRBV28 to TRBJ1-5; D uncertain. V was clipped by 2 bases and J by 5 bases, with 7 bases between them. CDR3 length equals 13 residues. Germline V lookup: CDR1 MDHEN, CDR2 SYDVKM. The CDR3 is CASSLTWDQPQHF. The CDR3, as DNA: TGTGCCAGCAGTTTAACATGGGATCAGCCCCAGCATTTT.

Comment on this clone: The germline gene is not matched at one end of the junction; a read error may be the cause. The chain has TRBV6-8 and TRBJ1-2; D call uncertain. Germline V gene data show CDR1 as MNHGY and CDR2 as SAAAGT. CDR3 length equals 13 residues. CDR3 nucleotide sequence: TGTGCCAGCAGTTACCACCCGAACTATGGCTACATCTTC. Translation: CASSYHPNYGYIF.

V and J are TRBV6-8 and TRBJ1-1, with a weak D call TRBD1 (6 bases). Trimming removed 5 bases at V and 8 bases at J, with 15 bases between. This CDR3 has 13 amino acids. Germline V gene data show CDR1 as MNHGY and CDR2 as SAAAGT. The CDR3, as DNA: TGTGCCAGCAGTGCCCTTAACAGGGACGAAGCTTTCTTT. Its protein product is CASSALNRDEAFF.

The chain employs TRBV19 and TRBJ1-3; no firm D call. Trimming stripped 5 bases from V and 4 bases from J, with 18 bases between. CDR1 is LNHDA, CDR2 SQIVND, per germline (reference sequence). CDR3 length: 16 residues. CDR3 amino acids: CASSLGTGRSGNTIYF. The CDR3 nucleotides read TGTGCCAGTAGTCTAGGTACTGGCAGGTCGGGAAACACCATATATTTT.

The genes are TRBV6-8 and TRBJ2-5; the match to TRBD1 covers 10 bases. Unmatched junction bases numbered 8, after V lost 5 bases and J lost 2 bases. The CDR3 is 16 amino acids. CDR1 is MNHGY, CDR2 SAAAGT, per germline. CDR3 coding DNA: TGTGCCAGCAGTACAGGGACAGGGGTGGGTCAAGAGACCCAGTACTTC. It is translated as CASSTGTGVGQETQYF.

V gene TRBV11-3 combines with J gene TRBJ2-7, with D hard to call. The germline V gene encodes CDR1 SGHNT and CDR2 YENEEA. V was shortened by 5 bases and J by 1 base, with 12 bases between the two germline ends. This CDR3 is built from 14 residues. CDR3 sequence (DNA): TGTGCCAGCAGCCCCAGCCCCGGATCCTACGAGCAGTACTTC. Its translation: CASSPSPGSYEQYF.

The chain links TRBV11-3 to TRBJ2-1; 9 bases fit TRBD2. CDR1 is SGHNT and CDR2 is YENEEA in the germline V gene. V was clipped by 3 bases and J by 7 bases; unmatched bases: 10. This CDR3 region has 16 residues. CDR3 amino acids: CASSFPPSGTLNEQFF. The CDR3 DNA follows: TGTGCCAGCAGCTTTCCCCCTAGCGGGACTCTAAATGAGCAGTTCTTC.

The rearrangement links TRBV19 to TRBJ1-5, with D perhaps TRBD1 (6 bases). Trimming stripped 6 bases from V and 1 base from J, with 16 bases between. Germline V gene lookup returns CDR1 LNHDA and CDR2 SQIVND (reference sequence). The CDR3 covers 16 residues. CDR3 protein: CASSLARGLSNQPQHF. DNA for the CDR3: TGTGCCAGTAGCCTTGCCCGGGGGCTGAGCAATCAGCCCCAGCATTTT.

The V gene is TRBV19, the J gene TRBJ2-2; D remains unclear. With 3 bases removed from V and 1 base from J, the gap between germline ends came to 3 bases. There are 13 residues in the CDR3. CDR1 is LNHDA and CDR2 is SQIVND in the germline V gene (reference sequence). The DNA for the CDR3 is TGTGCCAGTAGTATGCTGAACACCGGGGAGCTGTTTTTT. Translation: CASSMLNTGELFF. The full variable domain, its missing parts supplied by reference TRBV19 and TRBJ2-2, is DGGITQSPKYLFRKEGQNVTLSCEQNLNHDAMYWYRQDPGQGLRLIYYSQIVNDFQKGDIAEGYSVSREKKESFPLTVTSAQKNPTAFYLCASSMLNTGELFFGEGSRLTVL.

Notes on this clone: The junction does not match germline at one end; this may be a read error. The chain couples TRBV6-4 to TRBJ1-5; the D is unclear. Germline V gene lookup returns CDR1 MRHNA and CDR2 SNTAGT. This CDR3 is 12 amino acids long. The DNA of the CDR3 is TGTGCCATCAGTGAGTCCATTGAGCCCCAGCATTTT. Residues: CAISESIEPQHF.

V usage is TRBV10-3 and J usage is TRBJ1-2; TRBD1 matches at 7 bases. This CDR3 is 14 amino acids long. The germline gives CDR1 ENHRY, CDR2 SYGVKD. Trimming at V came to 2 bases and at J to 6 bases, leaving 6 bases not matched to a gene. The CDR3 loop is CAISEPNQGDGYTF. CDR3 nucleotides: TGTGCCATCAGTGAGCCCAACCAGGGGGATGGCTACACCTTC.

The chain couples TRBV6-8 to TRBJ2-5; tentatively, D is TRBD1 (8 bases). V was pared by 10 bases and J by 4 bases, with 22 bases between. The CDR3 contains 15 residues. Per the germline V gene, CDR1 is MNHGY and CDR2 is SAAAGT. The CDR3 DNA sequence: TGTGCCATCAGAGATGGACAGGGAGGGCCAGAGACCCAGTACTTC. Translated: CAIRDGQGGPETQYF.

CDR3 loop: CASSSPSGTGAGELFF. In nucleotides, the CDR3 is TGCGCCAGCAGCTCCCCTTCCGGGACAGGGGCCGGGGAGCTGTTTTTT. The chain links TRBV5-1 to TRBJ2-2, with 10 bases fitting TRBD1. The CDR3 has 16 residues. V trimming: 3 bases; J trimming: 6 bases; junction bases outside the gene matches: 8. Germline lookup yields CDR1 SGHRS and CDR2 YFSETQ.

J is TRBJ1-1 and V is TRBV11-3, with 8 bases identical to TRBD1. The CDR3 totals 14 residues. Per the germline V gene, CDR1 is SGHNT and CDR2 is YENEEA. The junction had 9 bases not matched to a gene; V was cut back by 1 base and J by 11 bases. The CDR3 DNA is TGTGCCAGCAGCTTAGGGGACAGGTTCTCAGAGGCTTTCTTT. Protein product: CASSLGDRFSEAFF.

V usage is TRBV5-1 and J usage is TRBJ2-2; 12 bases map to TRBD2. CDR3 length: 17 amino acids. V shed 4 bases and J 0 bases; nucleotides not matched to a gene: 4. The germline V gene has CDR1 SGHRS and CDR2 YFSETQ. CDR3 residues: CASSPSGGGPNTGELFF. The CDR3 DNA reads as TGCGCCAGCAGCCCTAGCGGGGGGGGCCCGAACACCGGGGAGCTGTTTTTT. The whole variable domain, filled in from reference TRBV5-1 and TRBJ2-2, reads KAGVTQTPRYLIKTRGQQVTLSCSPISGHRSVSWYQQTPGQGLQFLFEYFSETQRNKGNFPGRFSGRQFSNSRSEMNVSTLELGDSALYLCASSPSGGGPNTGELFFGEGSRLTVL.

The rearrangement joins TRBV29-1 to TRBJ1-4; no clear D. V lost 3 bases, J lost 3 bases, and 8 bases lay in between. The CDR3 sequence is 13 residues long. Germline CDR1 is SQVTM and CDR2 is ANQGSEA. The CDR3 coding sequence is TGCAGCGTTGAGTGGTCGGCTAATGAAAAACTGTTTTTT. This gives the protein CSVEWSANEKLFF.

The chain links TRBV23-1 to TRBJ1-2; 10 nucleotides line up with TRBD1. TRBV23-1 is placed among ORFs of uncertain function. The CDR3 consists of 15 residues. Trimming removed 8 bases from V and 7 bases from J; junction bases left unmatched: 13. The CDR3 sequence is CASLRNRDRGGGYTF. The CDR3 nucleotides are TGCGCCAGCCTCCGAAACCGGGACAGGGGAGGTGGCTACACCTTC.

V and J are TRBV7-1 and TRBJ2-2; 8 bases agree with TRBD2. Being an ORF, TRBV7-1 has a function that is uncertain. The CDR3 sequence is 14 residues long. The ends lost 4 bases at V and 7 bases at J; junction bases unmatched: 5. The CDR3 region is CASSLGTSYGELFF. The CDR3 DNA sequence: TGTGCCAGCAGCTTGGGGACTAGTTACGGGGAGCTGTTTTTT.

This sequence joins TRBV19 and TRBJ2-3; 7 positions agree with TRBD2. Germline trimming cut 5 bases from V and 3 bases from J; bases unmatched to any gene: 11. The CDR3 covers 16 residues. CDR1 and CDR2 from the germline V gene are LNHDA and SQIVND (reference sequence). CDR3 sequence (DNA): TGTGCCAGTAGTTCGGGAGTGGGAGGGCCGACAGATACGCAGTATTTT. It is translated as CASSSGVGGPTDTQYF.

The DNA of the CDR3 is TGTGCCAGCAGTTACTCGATAGGGACGACCTATGGCTACACCTTC. Its translation is CASSYSIGTTYGYTF. The chain is built from TRBV6-8 and TRBJ1-2, with a tentative D call TRBD1 (5 bases). Germline V CDR1 and CDR2: MNHGY, SAAAGT. CDR3 size: 15 residues. The V end was cut by 0 bases, the J end by 4 bases, with 12 bases between.